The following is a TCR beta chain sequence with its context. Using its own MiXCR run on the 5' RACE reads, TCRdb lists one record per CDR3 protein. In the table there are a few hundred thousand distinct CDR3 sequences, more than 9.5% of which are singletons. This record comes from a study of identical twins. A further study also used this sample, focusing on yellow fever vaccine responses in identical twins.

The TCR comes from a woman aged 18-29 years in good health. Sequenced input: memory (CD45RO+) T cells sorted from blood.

The CDR3 nucleotides read TGTGCCAGCAGCTTGATGGGGGCGAACACCGGGGAGCTGTTTTTT. As protein: CASSLMGANTGELFF. The chain employs TRBV5-8 and TRBJ2-2; D possibly matches TRBD1 or TRBD2 (5 bases each). The CDR3 loop spans 15 amino acids. The V gene's germline CDR1 is SGHTS and CDR2 YDEGEE. Trimming pared 1 base from V and 0 bases from J, leaving 7 bases between.